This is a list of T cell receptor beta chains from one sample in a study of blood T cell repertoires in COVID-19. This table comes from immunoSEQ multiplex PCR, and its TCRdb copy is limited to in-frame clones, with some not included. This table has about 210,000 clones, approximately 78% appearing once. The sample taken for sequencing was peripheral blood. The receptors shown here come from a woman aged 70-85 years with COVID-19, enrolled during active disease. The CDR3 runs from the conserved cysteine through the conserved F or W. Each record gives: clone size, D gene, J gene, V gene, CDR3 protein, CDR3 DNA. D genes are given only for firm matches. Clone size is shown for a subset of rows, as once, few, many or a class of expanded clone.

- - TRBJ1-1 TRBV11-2 CASSLVGRQEAFF TGTGCCAGCAGCTTAGTAGGCCGACAGGAAGCTTTCTTT
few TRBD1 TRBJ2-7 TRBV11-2 CASSLGTGTEQYF TGTGCCAGCAGCTTAGGGACAGGGACCGAGCAGTACTTC
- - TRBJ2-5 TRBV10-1 CASSAEGETQYF TGCGCCAGCAGTGCGGAGGGGGAGACCCAGTACTTC
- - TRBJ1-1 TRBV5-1 CASSFRGQNTEAFF TGCGCCAGCAGCTTTCGGGGACAGAACACTGAAGCTTTCTTT
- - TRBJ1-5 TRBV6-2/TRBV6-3 CASSAYGGAKGGNQPQHF TGTGCCAGCAGTGCATATGGGGGGGCTAAGGGAGGCAATCAGCCCCAGCATTTT
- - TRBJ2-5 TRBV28 CASGYRRAQETQYF TGTGCCAGCGGATACAGGAGAGCCCAAGAGACCCAGTACTTC
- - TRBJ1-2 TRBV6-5 CASSRDTTSETF TGTGCCAGCAGCAGGGACACCACTTCAGAAACCTTC
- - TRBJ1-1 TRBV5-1 CASSLIREDTEAFF TGCGCCAGCAGCTTGATCAGGGAGGACACTGAAGCTTTCTTT
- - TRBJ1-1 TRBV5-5 CASSFEAGTEAFF TGTGCCAGCAGCTTTGAGGCGGGCACTGAAGCTTTCTTT
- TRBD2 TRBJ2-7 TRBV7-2 CASSLEKGLAGPSYEQYF TGTGCCAGCAGCTTAGAAAAGGGACTAGCGGGCCCATCCTACGAGCAGTACTTC
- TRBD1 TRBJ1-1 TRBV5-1 CASSLTGEPNTEAFF TGCGCCAGCAGCTTAACAGGGGAACCTAACACTGAAGCTTTCTTT
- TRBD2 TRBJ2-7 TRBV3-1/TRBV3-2 CASSLTGTSVREQYF TGTGCCAGCAGCTTGACCGGGACTAGCGTACGCGAGCAGTACTTC
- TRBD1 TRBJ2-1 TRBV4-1 CASSQALRTGWGNEQFF TGCGCCAGCAGCCAAGCCTTAAGGACAGGGTGGGGCAATGAGCAGTTCTTC
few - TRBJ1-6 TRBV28 CASSTQGRSYNSPLHF TGTGCCAGCAGTACACAGGGTCGCTCCTATAATTCACCCCTCCACTTT
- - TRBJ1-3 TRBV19 CASSRMSGRGSGNTIYF TGTGCCAGTAGTAGGATGTCCGGACGGGGCTCTGGAAACACCATATATTTT
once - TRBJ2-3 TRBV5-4 CASSRATPDTQYF TGTGCCAGCAGCCGAGCCACTCCAGATACGCAGTATTTT
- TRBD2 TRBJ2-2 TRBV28 CASSSAGGPTGELFF TGTGCCAGCAGTTCAGCGGGAGGGCCGACCGGGGAGCTGTTTTTT
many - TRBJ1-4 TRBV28 CASSLLSGVYTNEKLFF TGTGCCAGCAGTTTATTATCAGGGGTTTACACTAATGAAAAACTGTTTTTT
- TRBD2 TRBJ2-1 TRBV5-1 CASSFGRGLYNEQFF TGCGCCAGCAGCTTTGGGAGGGGCCTTTACAATGAGCAGTTCTTC
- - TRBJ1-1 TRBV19 CASKTTVNTEAFF TGTGCCAGTAAAACGACAGTAAACACTGAAGCTTTCTTT
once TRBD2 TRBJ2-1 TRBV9 CASSVDQREVNEQFF TGTGCCAGCAGCGTAGATCAGCGGGAGGTTAATGAGCAGTTCTTC
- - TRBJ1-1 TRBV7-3 CASSPTLNTEAFF TGTGCCAGCAGCCCTACCCTGAACACTGAAGCTTTCTTT
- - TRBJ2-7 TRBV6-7 CASSYSLGGPEQYF TGTGCCAGCAGTTACTCTTTAGGAGGCCCCGAGCAGTACTTC
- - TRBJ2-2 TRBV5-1 CASRTEGAGELFF TGCGCCAGCAGAACAGAGGGTGCCGGGGAGCTGTTTTTT
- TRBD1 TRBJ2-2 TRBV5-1 CASSPGTVTGELFF TGCGCCAGCAGCCCCGGGACAGTGACCGGGGAGCTGTTTTTT
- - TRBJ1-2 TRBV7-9 CASSWYRDGTLYTF TGTGCCAGCAGCTGGTACCGGGACGGGACTCTCTACACCTTC
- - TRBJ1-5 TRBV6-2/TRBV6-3 CASSYASGRDSNQPQHF TGTGCCAGCAGTTACGCCTCGGGTCGTGATAGCAATCAGCCCCAGCATTTT
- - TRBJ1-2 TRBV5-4 CASSLGGVVGRGYTF TGTGCCAGCAGCTTGGGGGGGGTGGTAGGGCGAGGCTACACCTTC
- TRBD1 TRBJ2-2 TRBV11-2 CASSLDRAGELFF TGTGCCAGCAGCTTGGACAGGGCCGGGGAGCTGTTTTTT
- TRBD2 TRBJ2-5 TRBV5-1 CASSIGTISGETQYF TGCGCCAGCAGCATAGGGACTATTTCTGGAGAGACCCAGTACTTC
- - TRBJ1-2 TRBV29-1 CSVVPGTNPNYGYTF TGCAGCGTTGTACCCGGGACTAATCCAAACTATGGCTACACCTTC
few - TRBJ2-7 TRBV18 CASSPMTGYEQYF TGTGCCAGCTCACCAATGACTGGTTACGAGCAGTACTTC